This T cell receptor (beta chain) was recovered during a study of T cells after yellow fever vaccination (dated by TCRdb to the late 2010s). Some background on the complete study: Libraries from fractions with low cell numbers were prepared with the SMART-Seq v4 Ultra Low Input RNA kit. Two healthy male donors, one aged 18 to 30 and one aged 30 to 40 years, made up the cohort. Bulk PBMC replicates and cell subsets were isolated from blood drawn at multiple timepoints before and after both primary and secondary immunization. Bulk TCR alpha and beta repertoires were sequenced longitudinally to track T-cell clones before and after primary and booster YFV17D yellow fever vaccination. Results and caveats for the whole study, not just this receptor: The secondary T-cell response was weaker than the primary response but faster, peaking on day 5 instead of day 15. The study included only two donors, which limits how far the findings can be generalized. After the booster, most clones that had expanded after primary vaccination were detected again (almost 97% of CD4 and 70% to 90% of CD8), suggesting broad maintenance of memory. Computational filtering was required because FACS-sorted repertoires could contain abundant contaminating clonotypes from the bulk population. A small share of clonotypes was detected in both CD4 and CD8 compartments, with the overlap likely arising from convergent recombination.

Sequencer: Illumina NovaSeq 6000. Synthesis of TCR cDNA relied on 5'RACE template switching, a step that introduced a universal primer site along with unique molecular identifiers. cDNA synthesis was primed from both the TCR alpha and TCR beta constant segments. Library amplification used two PCR steps, and the second PCR step added sample barcodes and sequencing adapters. Sequencing of libraries was performed on Illumina HiSeq 2500 (2x100 bp) or NovaSeq (2x150 bp). The source study handled its data this way. Demultiplexing of reads and collapsing into UMI consensus sequences were performed with MIGEC, and V(D)J alignment was carried out with MiXCR. Clonotypes responding to the vaccine were identified with edgeR on replicate PBMC samples, with the criteria of FDR below 0.01 and a log2 fold change above 5 up to day 15. Each bulk clonotype received a CD4 or CD8 identity based on whether the sequenced CD4 or CD8 repertoire contained that clonotype at higher abundance. TCRdb ran its own pipeline on the public reads, namely fastp trimming at Q25 and MiXCR clone calling, and kept in-frame beta chains. When rows share a CDR3 protein, they turn into one entry using the most common DNA and genes. The V and J calls and clone size are TCRdb's, not the authors'. The sample table holds a few hundred thousand distinct CDR3 sequences, of which more than 3% were seen once. Approximately 3.5% of the sample comes from the top ten.

V is trimmed back by 6 bases and J by 7 bases, and the junction contains 27 bases that no gene match accounts for. The germline V gene provides CDR1 SGHTA and CDR2 FQGNSA. There are 20 amino acids in the CDR3, from cysteine to phenylalanine inclusive. This entry keeps only the CDR3 DNA: 60 bases, framed from base 1. In light of the paper, this sample's treatment or condition label describes: live attenuated yellow fever vaccine strain. A standard Ficoll-Paque protocol was used to isolate PBMCs from peripheral blood. Dynabeads CD4 and CD8 positive selection kits were used to isolate CD4 and CD8 T-cell fractions. TriZol was used to extract RNA from bulk PBMCs, CD4 and CD8 fractions, and dextramer-positive and dextramer-negative fractions. This clonotype was found a few times. The antigen this receptor binds is unknown. The input lacks base qualities; no much larger clone sits a single base away.

This clonotype was obtained from a man younger than 35 who received the YFV17D yellow fever vaccine. The sequence links TRBV7-2 to TRBJ2-1; TRBD2 aligns with 7 central bases. The specimen comprised CD4+ T cells sorted from PBMCs, sampled 10 days after the yellow fever booster vaccination. The bases read TGTGCCAGCAGATTCTGCTGGGGGGGGGTTGACCCTTATGGGCATAATGAGCAGTTCTTC. Its translation reads: CASRFCWGGVDPYGHNEQFF.